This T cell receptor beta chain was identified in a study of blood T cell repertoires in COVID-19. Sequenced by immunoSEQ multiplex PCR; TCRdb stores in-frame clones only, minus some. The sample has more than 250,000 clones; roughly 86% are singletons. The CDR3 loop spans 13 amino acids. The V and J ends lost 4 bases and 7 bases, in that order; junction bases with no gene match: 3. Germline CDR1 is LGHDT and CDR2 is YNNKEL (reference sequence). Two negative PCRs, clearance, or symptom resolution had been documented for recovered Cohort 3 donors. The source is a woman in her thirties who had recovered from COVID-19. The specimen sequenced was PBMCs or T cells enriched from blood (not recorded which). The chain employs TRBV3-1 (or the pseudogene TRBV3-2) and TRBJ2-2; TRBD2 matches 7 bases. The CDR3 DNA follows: TGTGCCAGCAGCCTAACGGGAGGCGGGGAGCTGTTTTTT. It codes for CASSLTGGGELFF.